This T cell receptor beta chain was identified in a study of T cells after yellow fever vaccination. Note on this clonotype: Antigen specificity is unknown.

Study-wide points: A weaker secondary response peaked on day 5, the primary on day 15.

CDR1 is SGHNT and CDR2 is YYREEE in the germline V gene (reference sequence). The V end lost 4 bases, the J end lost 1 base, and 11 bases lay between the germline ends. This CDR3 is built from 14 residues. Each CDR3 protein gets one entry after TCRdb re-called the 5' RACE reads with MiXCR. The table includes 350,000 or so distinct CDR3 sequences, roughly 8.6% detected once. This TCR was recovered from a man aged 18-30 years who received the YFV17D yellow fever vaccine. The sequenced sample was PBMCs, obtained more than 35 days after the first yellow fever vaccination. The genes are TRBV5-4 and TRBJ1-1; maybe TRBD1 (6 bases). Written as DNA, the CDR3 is TGTGCCAGCAGCCCTTGGGGGGCGAACACTGAAGCTTTCTTT. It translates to CASSPWGANTEAFF.